Below are 23 T cell receptor beta chains sequenced from a single sample in a study of OX40 agonist ivuxolimab in advanced cancers. The method was immunoSEQ multiplex PCR; TCRdb's version includes in-frame clones alone and lacks a portion of them. The table lists around 50,000 clones, about 89% of them singletons. Source: CD4+ or CD8+ T cells sorted from blood, taken in a trial of the OX40 agonist ivuxolimab. These TCRs come from an adult with an advanced solid tumor such as melanoma, head and neck, liver or kidney cancer.

The chain combines TRBV5-1 with TRBJ2-7; 9 bases match TRBD1. Germline CDR1 SGHRS, CDR2 YFSETQ. V shed 0 bases, J shed 7 bases, and the junction held 5 bases outside the gene matches. This CDR3 has 14 residues. The chain's CDR3 is CASSLDGTGFEQYF. The DNA for the CDR3 is TGCGCCAGCAGCTTGGACGGGACAGGGTTTGAGCAGTACTTC. Together with reference TRBV5-1 and TRBJ2-7, the CDR3 gives the full variable domain: KAGVTQTPRYLIKTRGQQVTLSCSPISGHRSVSWYQQTPGQGLQFLFEYFSETQRNKGNFPGRFSGRQFSNSRSEMNVSTLELGDSALYLCASSLDGTGFEQYFGPGTRLTVT.

The sample holds a few counts of this clone. This chain connects TRBV2 to TRBJ1-5, with 10 bases lining up with TRBD1. V lost 7 bases, J lost 5 bases, and 5 bases stayed unmatched. Germline V gene lookup returns CDR1 SNHLY and CDR2 FYNNEI. The CDR3 has 14 residues. This CDR3 reads CASTRTGGDQPQHF. The CDR3 DNA is TGTGCCAGCACCCGGACAGGGGGAGATCAGCCCCAGCATTTT. The full variable domain, with the rest looked up from reference TRBV2 and TRBJ1-5, is EPEVTQTPSHQVTQMGQEVILRCVPISNHLYFYWYRQILGQKVEFLVSFYNNEISEKSEIFDDQFSVERPDGSNFTLKIRSTKLEDSAMYFCASTRTGGDQPQHFGDGTRLSIL.

The chain is built from TRBV11-2 and TRBJ2-7; D uncertain. The V gene's germline CDR1 is SGHAT and CDR2 FQNNGV. V was cut by 1 base and J by 0 bases, with 10 bases left in between. CDR3 size: 15 residues. CDR3 DNA: TGTGCCAGCAGCTTAGGTGTCTACAGCTCCTACGAGCAGTACTTC. Its translation is CASSLGVYSSYEQYF. The full variable domain, its missing parts supplied by reference TRBV11-2 and TRBJ2-7, is EAGVAQSPRYKIIEKRQSVAFWCNPISGHATLYWYQQILGQGPKLLIQFQNNGVVDDSQLPKDRFSAERLKGVDSTLKIQPAKLEDSAVYLCASSLGVYSSYEQYFGPGTRLTVT.

This chain joins TRBV29-1 and TRBJ2-3, with D possibly matching TRBD2 (5 bases). V was shortened by 2 bases and J by 3 bases, with 15 bases between the two germline ends. This CDR3 is 15 amino acids long. CDR1 is SQVTM and CDR2 is ANQGSEA in the germline V gene. The CDR3 coding sequence is TGCAGCGTTGAAAAGGGCGGGCTCAAGACAGATACGCAGTATTTT. Amino acid sequence: CSVEKGGLKTDTQYF.

This chain connects TRBV6-6 to TRBJ2-7, with TRBD1 matching over 11 bases. V was clipped by 4 bases and J by 11 bases; unmatched bases: 10. This CDR3 has 14 residues. CDR1 and CDR2 (germline): MNHNY, SVGAGI (reference sequence). The CDR3 DNA is TGTGCCAGCAGTTCTGGGACAGGGGGGTCTGGAAAGTACTTC. Translated: CASSSGTGGSGKYF.

CDR3 nucleotide sequence: TGCGCCAGCAGCTTAGACCAAACCCAGGCAGATACGCAGTATTTT. Its protein is CASSLDQTQADTQYF. V gene TRBV5-1 combines with J gene TRBJ2-3; D unresolved. CDR3 size: 15 residues. Trimming took 2 bases from V and 4 from J, leaving 14 bases between them. CDR1 and CDR2 (germline): SGHRS, YFSETQ.

The rearrangement joins TRBV5-5 to TRBJ2-1; 8 bases agree with TRBD2. Germline loops: CDR1 SGHKS, CDR2 YYEKEE (reference sequence). The CDR3 spans 15 residues. The V gene end was trimmed by 4 bases and the J gene end by 0 bases; junction bases not matched to a gene: 3. This CDR3 reads CASSPGTSSYNEQFF. The CDR3 DNA is TGTGCCAGCAGCCCCGGGACTAGCTCCTACAATGAGCAGTTCTTC. The full variable domain, with the rest looked up from reference TRBV5-5 and TRBJ2-1, is DAGVTQSPTHLIKTRGQQVTLRCSPISGHKSVSWYQQVLGQGPQFIFQYYEKEERGRGNFPDRFSARQFPNYSSELNVNALLLGDSALYLCASSPGTSSYNEQFFGPGTRLTVL.

CDR3 DNA: TGTGCCAGCAGCTCCGGGACCACTAGCACAGATACGCAGTATTTT. It yields the protein CASSSGTTSTDTQYF. The chain employs TRBV7-8 and TRBJ2-3; D tentatively fits TRBD1 or TRBD2 (5 bases each). V lost 4 bases, J lost 0 bases, and 11 bases lay in between. Germline lookup yields CDR1 SGHVS and CDR2 FQNEAQ. The CDR3 runs 15 residues. Full variable domain (remainder filled in from reference TRBV7-8 and TRBJ2-3): GAGVSQSPRYKVAKRGQDVALRCDPISGHVSLFWYQQALGQGPEFLTYFQNEAQLDKSGLPSDRFFAERPEGSVSTLKIQRTQQEDSAVYLCASSSGTTSTDTQYFGPGTRLTVL.

This chain joins TRBV19 and TRBJ1-1, with D hard to call. This CDR3 is built from 13 residues. The germline gives CDR1 LNHDA, CDR2 SQIVND (reference sequence). The V gene lost 1 base and the J gene lost 1 base, with 4 bases spanning the gap. CDR3 bases: TGTGCCAGTAGTATAGTCTGGAACACTGAAGCTTTCTTT. It is translated as CASSIVWNTEAFF.

The chain uses TRBV7-9 and TRBJ2-1; TRBD2 matches at 8 bases. CDR1 is SEHNR and CDR2 is FQNEAQ in the germline V gene (reference sequence). The CDR3 has 15 amino acids. V was pared by 2 bases and J by 10 bases, with 10 bases of the junction left unmatched. Here the CDR3 reads CASSLPPGAGAEQFF. The CDR3 bases are TGTGCCAGCAGCTTACCCCCGGGAGCGGGAGCAGAGCAGTTCTTC.

This rearrangement joins TRBV7-9 to TRBJ2-1, with 8 bases identical to TRBD1. In germline, CDR1 is SEHNR, CDR2 FQNEAQ (reference sequence). V lost 4 bases to trimming and J lost 2 bases; unmatched junction nucleotides: 4. CDR3 length: 15 amino acids. The CDR3 sequence: CASSSDRVPYNEQFF. In DNA, the CDR3 is TGTGCCAGCAGCTCGGACAGGGTCCCCTACAATGAGCAGTTCTTC.

The table lists this clone with a few counts. The CDR3 DNA is TGTGCCAGCAGCGGAGGGACAGGCCTTAATGAAAAACTGTTTTTT. Translating it yields CASSGGTGLNEKLFF. V usage is TRBV9 and J usage is TRBJ1-4; 8 positions match TRBD1. The CDR3 has 15 amino acids. The ends lost 3 bases at V and 4 bases at J; junction bases unmatched: 5. From germline, CDR1 is SGDLS and CDR2 YYNGEE.

This clone was detected only a few times. The CDR3 protein is CASSQEGLRAEAFF. CDR3 DNA: TGCGCCAGCAGCCAAGAGGGATTGCGCGCTGAAGCTTTCTTT. The chain uses TRBV4-1 and TRBJ1-1; no clear D. The CDR3 consists of 14 residues. Looked up from germline, CDR1 is MGHRA and CDR2 is YSYEKL. Trimming took off 0 bases at V and 6 bases at J, with 11 bases between the two ends.

The chain employs TRBV11-2 and TRBJ2-7; D possibly corresponds to TRBD1 (5 bases). Trimming removed 1 base from V and 3 bases from J, with 10 bases in between. Germline V CDR1 and CDR2: SGHAT, FQNNGV. CDR3 length: 14 amino acids. Here the CDR3 DNA reads TGTGCCAGCAGCTTAGGGCAGGGTTACTACGAGCAGTACTTC. Amino acid sequence: CASSLGQGYYEQYF.

The gene calls are TRBV9 and TRBJ2-1, with 9 bases matching TRBD1. Germline V gene lookup returns CDR1 SGDLS and CDR2 YYNGEE. The CDR3 is made up of 15 amino acids. V shed 0 bases and J 8 bases; nucleotides not matched to a gene: 6. The CDR3 protein is CASSVADRGLYEQFF. CDR3 nucleotide sequence: TGTGCCAGCAGCGTAGCGGACAGGGGCCTCTATGAGCAGTTCTTC.

Concerning this clone itself: A read error may produce the germline difference seen at one junction end. The V and J genes are TRBV5-1 and TRBJ1-2; D is uncertain. Germline CDR1 reads SGHRS; CDR2 reads YFSETQ. CDR3 size: 15 residues. The CDR3 protein is CASSLADFIGYGYTF. In nucleotides, the CDR3 is TGTGCCAGCAGCTTGGCCGACTTTATTGGTTATGGCTACACCTTC.

The CDR3 bases are TGTGCCAGCAGCTTAGTCGGAGAGTCCTACGAGCAGTACTTC. Its protein is CASSLVGESYEQYF. J is TRBJ2-7 and V is TRBV7-9; D ambiguous. This CDR3 contains 14 residues. Trimming took off 1 base at V and 1 base at J, with 8 bases between the two ends. CDR1 SEHNR and CDR2 FQNEAQ come from the germline V gene (reference sequence).

This clone was seen a few times. The V gene is TRBV19, the J gene TRBJ1-1; D unclear. The V gene's germline CDR1 is LNHDA and CDR2 SQIVND (reference sequence). With 7 bases removed from V and 1 base from J, the gap between germline ends came to 4 bases. The CDR3 spans 11 residues. The CDR3 is CASTGNTEAFF. In nucleotides, the CDR3 is TGTGCCAGTACAGGGAACACTGAAGCTTTCTTT. The whole variable domain, filled in from reference TRBV19 and TRBJ1-1, reads DGGITQSPKYLFRKEGQNVTLSCEQNLNHDAMYWYRQDPGQGLRLIYYSQIVNDFQKGDIAEGYSVSREKKESFPLTVTSAQKNPTAFYLCASTGNTEAFFGQGTRLTVV.

The CDR3 sequence: CASSAEGDIYNEQFF. CDR3 in DNA: TGTGCCAGCAGCGCCGAGGGGGATATCTACAATGAGCAGTTCTTC. The chain links TRBV9 to TRBJ2-1, with D maybe TRBD1 (6 bases). The V gene lost 3 bases and the J gene lost 3 bases, with 13 bases spanning the gap. This CDR3 spans 15 amino acids. Germline CDR1 and CDR2: SGDLS and YYNGEE.

This clone was seen a handful of times. The V and J genes are TRBV7-9 and TRBJ2-1; D remains ambiguous. CDR1 and CDR2 (germline): SEHNR, FQNEAQ (reference sequence). The CDR3 is 14 residues long. Trimming took 5 bases from V and 7 from J, leaving 15 bases between them. This CDR3 is CASSESANVNEQFF. The DNA of the CDR3 is TGTGCCAGCAGCGAATCGGCCAATGTGAATGAGCAGTTCTTC.

This clone was observed a handful of times. V and J are TRBV5-1 and TRBJ2-7; D tentatively reads TRBD1 or TRBD2 (5 bases each). V was clipped by 0 bases and J by 4 bases, with 11 bases between them. Per germline, CDR1 SGHRS and CDR2 YFSETQ. This CDR3 spans 14 amino acids. The CDR3 spells CASSLAQGGYEQYF. The CDR3 DNA follows: TGCGCCAGCAGCTTGGCCCAGGGCGGGTACGAGCAGTACTTC.

The chain recombines TRBV4-1 with TRBJ2-7; no definite D call. The CDR3 is 15 amino acids. Trimming left V 5 bases short and J 0 bases short, with 14 bases between. Germline loops: CDR1 MGHRA, CDR2 YSYEKL. This CDR3 is CASSATSTSSYEQYF. As DNA, the CDR3 is TGCGCCAGCAGCGCCACTTCCACGAGCTCCTACGAGCAGTACTTC.

This chain joins TRBV2 and TRBJ2-1; possibly TRBD2 for D (6 bases). Germline CDR1 reads SNHLY; CDR2 reads FYNNEI. V shed 10 bases and J shed 7 bases, with 11 bases lying between them. The CDR3 totals 11 residues. The CDR3 coding sequence is TGTGCCACTAGACTAGTGAATGAGCAGTTCTTC. Amino acids: CATRLVNEQFF.